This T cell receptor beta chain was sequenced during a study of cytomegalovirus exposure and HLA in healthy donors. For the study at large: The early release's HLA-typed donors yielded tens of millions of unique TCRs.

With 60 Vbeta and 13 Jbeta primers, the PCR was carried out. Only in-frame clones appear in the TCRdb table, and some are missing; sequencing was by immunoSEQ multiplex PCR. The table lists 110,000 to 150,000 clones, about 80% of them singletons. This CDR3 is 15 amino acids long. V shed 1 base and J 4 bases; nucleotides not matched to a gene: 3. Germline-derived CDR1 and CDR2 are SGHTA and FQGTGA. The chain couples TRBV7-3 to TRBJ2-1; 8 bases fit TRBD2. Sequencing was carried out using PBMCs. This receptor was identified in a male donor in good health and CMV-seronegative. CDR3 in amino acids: CASSLIGGGYNEQFF. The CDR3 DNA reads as TGTGCCAGCAGCTTAATCGGCGGGGGGTACAATGAGCAGTTCTTC.